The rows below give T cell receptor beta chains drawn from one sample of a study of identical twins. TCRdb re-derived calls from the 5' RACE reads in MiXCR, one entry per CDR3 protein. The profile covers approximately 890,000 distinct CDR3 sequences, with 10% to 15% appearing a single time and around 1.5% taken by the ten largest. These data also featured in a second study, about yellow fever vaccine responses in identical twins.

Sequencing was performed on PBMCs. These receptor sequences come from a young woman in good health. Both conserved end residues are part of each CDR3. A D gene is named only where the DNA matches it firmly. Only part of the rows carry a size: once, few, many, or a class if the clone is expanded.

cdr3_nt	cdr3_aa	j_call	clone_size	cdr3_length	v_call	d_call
TGTGCCACCAGCAGAGATTCAAACACCGGGGAGCTGTTTTTT	CATSRDSNTGELFF	TRBJ2-2	.	14	TRBV15	.
TGTGCCAGCAGCCCAGACTGGCGCACTGAAGCTTTCTTT	CASSPDWRTEAFF	TRBJ1-1	.	13	TRBV6-2/TRBV6-3	.
TGTGCCAGCCGACGACAAAGCGGCCCTTATGGCTACACCTTC	CASRRQSGPYGYTF	TRBJ1-2	few	14	TRBV7-2	.
TGTGCCAGCAGCCCCAGCGGGAGAGTCACAGATACGCAGTATTTT	CASSPSGRVTDTQYF	TRBJ2-3	many	15	TRBV28	TRBD2
TGTGCCAGCAGTTTATTACTAGCGGGAGACCGACAAGAGACCCGGTACTTC	CASSLLLAGDRQETRYF	TRBJ2-5	.	17	TRBV28	TRBD2
TGTGCCAGCAGCTCAAGGGGACAGGGCCTAGAAGGGACCCAGTACTTC	CASSSRGQGLEGTQYF	TRBJ2-5	.	16	TRBV11-3	TRBD1
TGCGCCAGCAGCCAGGCAGGGGCCTTCTACTCACCCCTCCACTTT	CASSQAGAFYSPLHF	TRBJ1-6	few	15	TRBV4-1	.
TGTGCCAGCAGCCCCAGTCCCCTGCGATCCCAGTACTTC	CASSPSPLRSQYF	TRBJ2-5	few	13	TRBV27	.
TGCGCTAGACCAGGGGCCAAACGGAATCAGCCCCAGCATTTT	CARPGAKRNQPQHF	TRBJ1-5	many	14	TRBV5-1	.
TGCGCCAGCATCAATGGGACAGGGCACTCCTACAATGAGCAGTTCTTC	CASINGTGHSYNEQFF	TRBJ2-1	.	16	TRBV5-1	TRBD1
TGTGCCAGCAGAGACTCCGGGACTAGGAGTTACGAGCAGTACTTC	CASRDSGTRSYEQYF	TRBJ2-7	.	15	TRBV3-1	TRBD2
TGTGCCAGCAGCGATCAAAGTATGAGCACTGAAGCTTTCTTT	CASSDQSMSTEAFF	TRBJ1-1	many	14	TRBV7-2	.
TGTGCCAGCAGCCAAGTCCCTCTAACTTTAGCGGGAGGGTACGAGCAGTACTTC	CASSQVPLTLAGGYEQYF	TRBJ2-7	.	18	TRBV3-1	TRBD2
TGTGCCAGCAGTTTACGGGACAGGGGCTCTGAAGCTTTCTTT	CASSLRDRGSEAFF	TRBJ1-1	few	14	TRBV12-3/TRBV12-4	TRBD1
TGTGCCAGCAGTCCTATAGCGGGGCTTACAGATACGCAGTATTTT	CASSPIAGLTDTQYF	TRBJ2-3	many	15	TRBV7-3	TRBD2
TGTGCCAGCAGTTTTTACAGGCAATCTGAAAAACTGTTTTTT	CASSFYRQSEKLFF	TRBJ1-4	few	14	TRBV27	.
TGCGCCAGCAGCCACAAGACTAGCGGGACCGGGGAGCTGTTTTTT	CASSHKTSGTGELFF	TRBJ2-2	.	15	TRBV5-1	TRBD2
TGTGCCAGCAGCCCACGACAGGGGATGGGGACCTACGAGCAGTACTTC	CASSPRQGMGTYEQYF	TRBJ2-7	.	16	TRBV7-9	TRBD1
TGTGCCAGCAGTTACTCCGGACACAACACCGGAAACACCACATATTTT	CASSYSGHNTGNTTYF	TRBJ1-3	.	16	TRBV6-2/TRBV6-3	.
TGTGCCAGCAGCTTAATCGGGTACAATGAGCAGTTCTTC	CASSLIGYNEQFF	TRBJ2-1	many	13	TRBV11-2	.
TGTGCCAGCAGCTTCCCGGCTAGCGGGAGCTACGAGCAGTACTTC	CASSFPASGSYEQYF	TRBJ2-7	.	15	TRBV7-8	TRBD2
TGTGCCAGCAGCTTACGGGCCTATGATCAGCCCCAGCATTTT	CASSLRAYDQPQHF	TRBJ1-5	few	14	TRBV28	.